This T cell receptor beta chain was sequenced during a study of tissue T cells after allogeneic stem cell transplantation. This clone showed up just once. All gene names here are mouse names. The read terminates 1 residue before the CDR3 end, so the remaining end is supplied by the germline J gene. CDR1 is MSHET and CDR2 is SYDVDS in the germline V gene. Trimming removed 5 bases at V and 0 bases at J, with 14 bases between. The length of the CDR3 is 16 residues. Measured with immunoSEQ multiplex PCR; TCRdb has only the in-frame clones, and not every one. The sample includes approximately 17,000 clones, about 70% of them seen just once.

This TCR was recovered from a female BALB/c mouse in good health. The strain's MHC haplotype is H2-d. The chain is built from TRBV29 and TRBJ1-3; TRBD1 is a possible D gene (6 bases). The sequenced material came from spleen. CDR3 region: CASSDRDTNSGNTLYF. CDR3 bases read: TGTGCTAGCAGTGACCGGGACACAAATTCTGGAAATACGCTCTAT. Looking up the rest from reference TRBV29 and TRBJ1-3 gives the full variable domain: DMKVTQMPRYLIKRMGENVLLECGQDMSHETMYWYRQDPGLGLQLIYISYDVDSNSEGDIPKGYRVSRKKREHFSLILDSAKTNQTSVYFCASSDRDTNSGNTLYFGEGSRLIVV.